The sequence of this TCR beta chain was determined in a study of shared clonotypes between healthy human individuals. Study results and limitations: Among non-shared clonotypes, generation probabilities were lower than among those shared by all four donors. Investigators expected sequencing depth to affect clonotype sharing among donors.

The CDR3 consists of 14 residues. Germline assignment: CDR1 MNHEY and CDR2 SVGAGI. V was clipped by 0 bases and J by 3 bases; unmatched bases: 2. Method: immunoSEQ multiplex PCR; TCRdb's copy keeps in-frame clones and lacks some. This table has around 700,000 clones, less than 80% appearing once. As to this clone: Its antigen is undetermined.

Free of recent acute infections or vaccinations, the donors were healthy HIV-negative adults. The sequence derives from a woman in her thirties in good health. The chain employs TRBV6-5 and TRBJ2-7; 7 bases align to TRBD1. The sequenced material came from memory CD4+ T cells sorted from blood. As for subset: CD45RA-negative fraction. CDR3 in DNA: TGTGCCAGCAGTTACTCCGACAGGGTCTACGAGCAGTACTTC. It codes for CASSYSDRVYEQYF.